This T cell receptor (beta chain) comes out of a study of blood T cell repertoires in COVID-19 (dated by TCRdb to the early 2020s). Study-level background: Samples from collaborators originated in the United States, Italy and Spain and spanned both the acute and convalescent phases of COVID-19. The prospective study material was composed of cDNA or gDNA derived from T cells, B-cell-depleted T cells, or PBMCs. Deeply sampled blood TCRbeta repertoires from subjects exposed to, actively infected with, or recovered from COVID-19 were included in the dataset. A freely available public database, intended as a resource for researchers studying the immune response to SARS-CoV-2, is where the repertoires were released. The samples were drawn from two sources: the first 160 participants of the ongoing ImmuneRACE study, and 950 to 1,500 subjects contributed by 6 global collaborators. A de-identified subject ID, COVID-19 status, age in years and sex were almost always included in the sample metadata. Where available, HLA class I and class II types were taken from metadata supplied by the sample provider and were not determined by assay-based typing.

One collaborating source in Seattle enrolled patients during active infection and followed them longitudinally through the course of disease. Collaborating institutions collected whole blood in K2EDTA tubes following their own protocols. For TCRbeta analysis, collaborator samples were shipped as frozen whole blood, as isolated PBMCs, or as DNA extracted from either sample type. TCRbeta CDR3 regions were amplified from genomic DNA using the immunoSEQ Assay, a bias-controlled multiplex PCR. The paper's processing steps were these. Within the assay, amplification of reference gene primers was used to estimate how many nucleated cells each sample contained. To quantify the absolute abundance of each unique TCRbeta CDR3 rearrangement, sequence reads were collapsed and filtered. For each sample, productive Simpson clonality was calculated as the square root of Simpson's diversity index across productive rearrangements. Sourced from immuneACCESS, this table was stored by TCRdb with only in-frame sequences that have V and J called. A share of the clones is absent; for the studies checked, an unresolved V gene accounts for under half, and the remainder has no known explanation. V and J calls and clone size come straight from that table; D and trimming were deduced from the DNA. This sample comprises under 400,000 clones, about nine tenths of them detected only once. The ten largest make up under 5% of the sample.

What the research found in general, with its limitations: The quantity of clinical and demographic metadata differed by source and by participant and was supplied without curation.

CDR1 and CDR2 are read off the germline V gene as SGDLS and YYNGEE. The CDR3 sequence holds 15 residues, the cysteine and phenylalanine included. The entry retains the CDR3 DNA only, 45 bases that are in frame from base 1. V is shortened by 4 bases, J by 0 bases, and the region joining them spans 11 bases. On this clone: It lacks a known antigen. No base quality information exists; no much larger clone differs at one position.

This receptor was taken from a woman aged 60-75 years with COVID-19, enrolled during active disease. The sequence is built from TRBV9 and TRBJ1-3, with the D gene uncertain. Material for sequencing was peripheral blood. In nucleotides, the sequence is TGTGCCAGCAGCAGGGTCGGGAGCTCTGGAAACACCATATATTTT. Its translation reads: CASSRVGSSGNTIYF.